These T cell receptor beta chains were read from a single sample in a study of T cell responses to AZD1222 COVID-19 vaccine. Measured with immunoSEQ multiplex PCR; TCRdb has only the in-frame clones, and not every one. The sample contains 100,000 to 150,000 clones, roughly 86% of which appear only once. The source was peripheral blood, collected on day 0 of AZD1222 vaccination. These receptor sequences come from an adult in good health. Both conserved end residues are part of each CDR3. D genes are given only for firm matches. A clone size is listed for some rows: how often the clone was seen (once, few, many), or a class if it is expanded.

clone_size	v_call	d_call	j_call	cdr3_aa	cdr3_nt
-	TRBV2	TRBD2	TRBJ2-1	CASSLATSGGAGEQFF	TGTGCCAGCAGCTTAGCGACTAGCGGGGGGGCTGGGGAGCAGTTCTTC
-	TRBV18	TRBD1	TRBJ2-1	CASSITGGPYNEQFF	TGTGCCAGCTCTATTACAGGGGGTCCCTACAATGAGCAGTTCTTC
-	TRBV6-5	TRBD2	TRBJ2-3	CASSSGAGAIDTQYF	TGTGCCAGCAGTTCGGGCGCGGGAGCAATAGATACGCAGTATTTT
once	TRBV30	-	TRBJ1-2	CAFAGPTENGYTF	TGTGCCTTCGCAGGGCCAACCGAGAATGGCTACACCTTC
-	TRBV6-5	-	TRBJ2-7	CASSSPTGRNEQYF	TGTGCCAGCAGTAGTCCTACAGGGCGCAACGAGCAGTACTTC
-	TRBV5-1	-	TRBJ2-1	CASSQQGYEQFF	TGCGCCAGCAGCCAACAGGGCTATGAGCAGTTCTTC
-	TRBV6-5	-	TRBJ2-7	CASTHGGSYEQYF	TGTGCCAGCACTCATGGGGGGTCCTACGAGCAGTACTTC
-	TRBV7-3	TRBD1	TRBJ1-1	CASSPKGQGATEAFF	TGTGCCAGCAGCCCGAAGGGACAGGGGGCTACTGAAGCTTTCTTT
-	TRBV2	TRBD1	TRBJ1-3	CASRPGTAGNTIYF	TGTGCCAGCAGGCCTGGGACAGCGGGAAACACCATATATTTT
-	TRBV24-1	-	TRBJ2-2	CATSDHSYTGELFF	TGTGCCACCAGTGATCACAGCTACACCGGGGAGCTGTTTTTT
-	TRBV9	TRBD2	TRBJ2-5	CASSVDSGRVETQYF	TGTGCCAGCAGCGTAGACAGCGGGAGGGTAGAGACCCAGTACTTC
-	TRBV5-8	-	TRBJ1-4	CASSNRMDNEKLFF	TGTGCCAGCAGCAACAGGATGGATAATGAAAAACTGTTTTTT
-	TRBV12-3/TRBV12-4	-	TRBJ1-4	CASSAGLQEFF	TGTGCCAGCAGTGCGGGACTTCAGGAGTTTTTT
-	TRBV6-5	TRBD1	TRBJ2-7	CASSQDRSKYYF	TGTGCCAGCAGCCAGGACAGGTCCAAGTACTACTTC
-	TRBV7-9	-	TRBJ1-4	CASSLVEKLFF	TGTGCCAGCAGCTTGGTTGAAAAACTGTTTTTT
-	TRBV12-3/TRBV12-4	-	TRBJ2-3	CASSFTDTQYF	TGTGCCAGCAGTTTCACAGATACGCAGTATTTT